This TCR beta chain was sequenced in a study of control samples from healthy donors and cancer patients. Comments on this clone: Distinct nucleotide sequences in the sample also encode this CDR3.

Generated by immunoSEQ multiplex PCR, the TCRdb table keeps only in-frame clones and is missing some. In the table there are 45,000 or so clones, 87% of which are singletons. Trimming stripped 3 bases from V and 3 bases from J, with 5 bases between. Germline assignment: CDR1 DFQATT and CDR2 SNEGSKA (reference sequence). The CDR3 spans 11 residues. This sequence originates from an older woman with lung cancer. This chain links TRBV20-1 with TRBJ1-1; the D is unclear. The sequenced sample was PBMCs. The CDR3 region has the DNA TGCAGTGCTAGTTTGGACACTGAAGCTTTCTTT. The encoded protein is CSASLDTEAFF.